These T cell receptor beta chains were read from a single sample in a study of blood T cell repertoires in COVID-19. The assay was immunoSEQ multiplex PCR, and TCRdb's table has in-frame clones only and misses some. The sample has approximately 140,000 clones, less than 85% seen once; the top ten hold approximately 9%. Sequencing input: peripheral blood. The receptor set was obtained from an elderly woman in a cohort sampled during active or convalescent COVID-19. Both conserved end residues are part of each CDR3. The D gene is left open where the match is weak. Clone size is shown for a subset of rows, as once, few, many or a class of expanded clone.

TRBJ1-2,TRBV15,-,-,CATSRTATNYGYTF,TGTGCCACCAGTCGGACAGCGACCAACTATGGCTACACCTTC
TRBJ2-2,TRBV5-5,once,-,CASSLAGINTGELFF,TGTGCCAGCAGCTTGGCCGGGATAAACACCGGGGAGCTGTTTTTT
TRBJ1-5,TRBV7-9,few,-,CASSLQGSNQPQHF,TGTGCCAGCAGCCTCCAGGGAAGCAATCAGCCCCAGCATTTT
TRBJ1-4,TRBV2,-,TRBD1,CASSDPTGPNEKLFF,TGTGCCAGCAGTGACCCGACAGGGCCTAATGAAAAACTGTTTTTT
TRBJ1-5,TRBV4-1,few,-,CASSQVAGIYNQPQHF,TGCGCCAGCAGCCAAGTGGCAGGAATTTACAATCAGCCCCAGCATTTT
TRBJ1-6,TRBV7-2,-,TRBD1,CASSLVVQGLSPLHF,TGTGCCAGCAGCTTAGTAGTACAGGGGCTTTCACCCCTCCACTTT
TRBJ1-1,TRBV18,-,TRBD1,CASSRETGRINTEAFF,TGTGCCAGCTCACGGGAGACAGGGCGAATTAACACTGAAGCTTTCTTT
TRBJ2-7,TRBV5-1,-,-,CASSRYNYEQYF,TGCGCCAGCAGTCGATACAATTACGAGCAGTACTTC
TRBJ2-5,TRBV3-1/TRBV3-2,once,TRBD2,CASSQGLAGGQYF,TGTGCCAGCAGCCAAGGGCTAGCGGGGGGTCAGTACTTC
TRBJ2-1,TRBV6-5,-,-,CASSSVRGGHEQFF,TGTGCCAGCAGTTCCGTGAGGGGGGGCCATGAGCAGTTCTTC
TRBJ1-2,TRBV6-5,-,-,CASSSTLTGNGYTF,TGTGCCAGCAGTAGTACCCTAACAGGGAACGGCTACACCTTC
TRBJ2-7,TRBV12-3/TRBV12-4,once,TRBD1,CASSPGQAYEQYF,TGTGCCAGCAGTCCCGGACAGGCCTACGAGCAGTACTTC
TRBJ2-1,TRBV15,-,-,CATSRGSLSGNEQFF,TGTGCCACCAGCAGAGGTTCCCTTTCGGGCAATGAGCAGTTCTTC
TRBJ2-5,TRBV12-3/TRBV12-4,-,-,CASSRGWTQYF,TGTGCCAGCAGCCGAGGGTGGACCCAGTACTTC
TRBJ2-7,TRBV6-5,-,-,CASKAGAYEQYF,TGTGCCAGCAAGGCAGGCGCCTACGAGCAGTACTTC
TRBJ2-1,TRBV19,-,TRBD1,CASSIVGDRRGNEQFF,TGTGCCAGTAGTATAGTAGGGGACAGGAGAGGCAATGAGCAGTTCTTC
TRBJ1-4,TRBV6-5,-,-,CASSQNSGFNEKLFF,TGTGCCAGCAGTCAGAATTCCGGGTTTAATGAAAAACTGTTTTTT
TRBJ1-4,TRBV5-4,-,TRBD1,CASSLAGQGDEKLFF,TGTGCCAGCAGCTTGGCCGGACAGGGAGACGAAAAACTGTTTTTT
TRBJ2-5,TRBV7-9,few,-,CASSLVGAGAPYF,-
TRBJ2-7,TRBV30,-,TRBD2,CAWKGTSGTSSYEQYF,TGTGCCTGGAAAGGGACTAGCGGTACTAGCTCCTACGAGCAGTACTTC
TRBJ1-5,TRBV2,-,TRBD1,CASTGTGGAWQPQHF,TGTGCCAGCACCGGGACAGGGGGCGCTTGGCAGCCCCAGCATTTT
TRBJ1-1,TRBV7-9,-,-,CASSFDRWGAFF,TGTGCCAGCAGCTTCGACAGGTGGGGAGCTTTCTTT
TRBJ1-2,TRBV2,-,TRBD1,CASRTEQGAIGYTF,TGTGCCAGCAGAACTGAACAGGGGGCTATTGGCTACACCTTC
TRBJ1-1,TRBV29-1,-,-,CSVVGRGTEAFF,TGCAGCGTTGTCGGCAGGGGCACTGAAGCTTTCTTT
TRBJ2-1,TRBV18,-,-,CASSPLNNEQFF,TGTGCCAGCTCACCCTTAAACAATGAGCAGTTCTTC
TRBJ1-2,TRBV19,few,-,CASTPRGYGYTF,TGTGCCAGTACCCCGCGAGGCTATGGCTACACCTTC
TRBJ2-2,TRBV2,few,TRBD1,CASLVRGSNTGELFF,TGTGCCAGCCTAGTCAGGGGGTCGAACACCGGGGAGCTGTTTTTT
TRBJ1-1,TRBV28,-,TRBD1,CASSPYRGLGTEAFF,TGTGCCAGCAGTCCTTACAGGGGGCTTGGGACTGAAGCTTTCTTT
TRBJ1-4,TRBV19,-,TRBD1,CASSFKNRQGGEKLFF,TGTGCCAGTAGTTTCAAGAACCGACAGGGGGGCGAAAAACTGTTTTTT
TRBJ2-5,TRBV5-4,few,-,CASRRDFETQYF,TGTGCCAGCAGACGGGACTTCGAGACCCAGTACTTC
TRBJ2-3,TRBV5-1,-,TRBD2,CASSPLLAGPTDTQYF,TGCGCCAGCAGCCCTCTACTAGCGGGGCCGACAGATACGCAGTATTTT
TRBJ1-2,TRBV7-2,once,TRBD1,CASSLVGGGGYTF,TGTGCCAGCAGCTTAGTAGGGGGCGGTGGCTACACCTTC
TRBJ1-1,TRBV21-1,-,-,CASSGDRGGMNTEAFF,TGTGCCAGCAGCGGAGACAGGGGGGGGATGAACACTGAAGCTTTCTTT
TRBJ1-5,TRBV12-3/TRBV12-4,-,-,CASSFLESQPQHF,TGTGCCAGCAGTTTCTTAGAATCTCAGCCCCAGCATTTT
TRBJ2-7,TRBV25-1,-,-,CASSEPGSNEQYF,TGTGCCAGCAGTGAACCGGGGTCCAACGAGCAGTACTTC
TRBJ2-1,TRBV5-8,-,TRBD1,CASSIPGQTYNEQFF,TGTGCCAGCAGCATTCCGGGACAGACCTACAATGAGCAGTTCTTC
TRBJ2-3,TRBV7-9,-,TRBD2,CASTRGGTDTQYF,TGTGCCAGCACACGGGGGGGAACAGATACGCAGTATTTT
TRBJ2-3,TRBV5-1,once,-,CASSSTGSSRPLITDTQYF,TGCGCCAGCAGCTCAACTGGTTCTAGCCGCCCTCTGATCACAGATACGCAGTATTTT
TRBJ2-2,TRBV4-2,-,-,CASSQDYGGGAGTGELFF,TGTGCCAGCAGCCAAGACTATGGAGGCGGGGCAGGGACCGGGGAGCTGTTTTTT
TRBJ2-3,TRBV7-9,-,TRBD2,CASSGTPGLAGYTDTQYF,TGTGCCAGCAGCGGTACGCCGGGACTAGCGGGGTACACAGATACGCAGTATTTT
TRBJ2-2,TRBV18,-,TRBD2,CASSMVRGLLNTGELFF,TGTGCCAGCTCCATGGTTCGGGGACTACTAAACACCGGGGAGCTGTTTTTT
TRBJ1-1,TRBV2,once,TRBD1,CASSGQGVSVAEAFF,TGTGCCAGCAGCGGACAGGGGGTTTCCGTCGCTGAAGCTTTCTTT
TRBJ1-1,TRBV25-1,-,-,CASQRGGHNTEAFF,TGTGCCAGCCAACGCGGCGGTCATAACACTGAAGCTTTCTTT
TRBJ2-3,TRBV2,once,TRBD2,CASIGLATADTQYF,TGTGCCAGCATAGGACTAGCCACCGCAGATACGCAGTATTTT
TRBJ2-1,TRBV7-2,-,TRBD1,CASSLEGAAMGYNEQFF,TGTGCCAGCAGCTTAGAGGGGGCCGCAATGGGATACAATGAGCAGTTCTTC
TRBJ2-4,TRBV6-5,-,-,CASRTRTENIQYF,TGTGCCAGCAGAACGCGGACAGAAAACATTCAGTACTTC
TRBJ1-2,TRBV6-5,-,TRBD1,CASSLKQGAGYGYTF,TGTGCCAGCAGCCTGAAACAGGGGGCAGGCTATGGCTACACCTTC
TRBJ1-1,TRBV7-9,-,-,CASSRIGRDEAFF,TGTGCCAGCAGCAGGATAGGGCGGGATGAAGCTTTCTTT
TRBJ1-2,TRBV28,once,TRBD1,CASGGDRDNYGYTF,TGTGCCAGCGGGGGGGACAGGGATAACTATGGCTACACCTTC
TRBJ1-2,TRBV4-1,-,-,CASSQDGLSGYTF,TGCGCCAGCAGCCAAGATGGGCTCTCAGGCTACACCTTC
TRBJ1-4,TRBV5-1,-,TRBD1,CASSFRQGGTNEKLFF,TGCGCCAGCAGCTTTCGACAGGGGGGAACTAATGAAAAACTGTTTTTT
TRBJ2-5,TRBV27,-,TRBD1,CASSLSPRTGIETQYF,TGTGCCAGCAGTTTATCCCCTCGGACAGGGATAGAGACCCAGTACTTC
TRBJ1-2,TRBV7-3,-,-,CASSLYRAGPNYGYTF,TGTGCCAGCAGCTTATACAGGGCAGGCCCCAACTATGGCTACACCTTC
TRBJ1-5,TRBV6-5,few,-,CASSDTGSNQPQHF,TGTGCCAGCAGCGACACGGGGAGCAATCAGCCCCAGCATTTT
TRBJ2-3,TRBV3-1/TRBV3-2,-,TRBD2,CASSQGGGGTDTQYF,TGTGCCAGCAGCCAGGGCGGGGGGGGAACAGATACGCAGTATTTT
TRBJ1-2,TRBV6-1,-,-,CASSEGGRRGENYGYTF,TGTGCCAGCAGTGAAGGTGGACGGAGGGGCGAGAACTATGGCTACACCTTC